These 26 T cell receptor beta chains were sequenced from one sample in a study of early T cells in non-severe SARS-CoV-2 infection. Each CDR3 protein is one row after TCRdb ran MiXCR on the 5' RACE reads. The sample lists tens of thousands of distinct CDR3 sequences, over 9% occurring once. Here the sequenced sample was whole blood, taken at baseline. The receptor source for this set is an adult who was a healthcare worker with PCR-confirmed SARS-CoV-2 infection or an uninfected control (not recorded which).

This clonotype was seen ten or more times. The CDR3 loop reads CASSLVRYQPQHF. The CDR3 DNA follows: TGTGCCAGCAGCTTAGTGAGGTATCAGCCCCAGCATTTT. The chain recombines TRBV7-2 with TRBJ1-5, with D uncertain. Germline assignment: CDR1 SGHTA and CDR2 FQGNSA. CDR3 length equals 13 residues. The V and J ends lost 1 base and 5 bases respectively, with 6 bases between them.

The chain joins TRBV28 to TRBJ2-7; 8 bases are shared with TRBD1. V gave up 3 bases and J gave up 5 bases; unmatched junction bases: 12. Germline loops: CDR1 MDHEN, CDR2 SYDVKM. The CDR3 covers 16 residues. The CDR3 region is CASSFPPTGAMNEQYF. The CDR3 bases are TGTGCCAGCAGTTTCCCTCCGACAGGGGCAATGAACGAGCAGTACTTC. The full variable domain, rest sourced from reference TRBV28 and TRBJ2-7, is DVKVTQSSRYLVKRTGEKVFLECVQDMDHENMFWYRQDPGLGLRLIYFSYDVKMKEKGDIPEGYSVSREKKERFSLILESASTNQTSMYLCASSFPPTGAMNEQYFGPGTRLTVT.

The gene calls are TRBV6-2 or TRBV6-3 and TRBJ2-3; 7 positions agree with TRBD1. V lost 2 bases, J lost 0 bases, and 5 bases stayed unmatched. CDR1 and CDR2 from the germline V gene are MNHEY and SVGEGT. CDR3 length equals 16 residues. CDR3 residues: CASSYLGQASTDTQYF. The CDR3 coding sequence is TGTGCCAGCAGTTACCTAGGACAGGCTAGCACAGATACGCAGTATTTT.

This clonotype was detected a few times. The rearrangement uses TRBV6-2 or TRBV6-3 and TRBJ2-7; D is perhaps TRBD2 (6 bases). The germline V gene encodes CDR1 MNHEY and CDR2 SVGEGT. V shed 5 bases and J shed 6 bases, with 17 bases lying between them. There are 14 residues in the CDR3. The CDR3 coding sequence is TGTGCCAGCAGTCTATTCTCCCTCGGGGGCGAGCAGTACTTC. It codes for CASSLFSLGGEQYF.

This clonotype came up a few times. This sequence joins TRBV29-1 and TRBJ2-4; D is uncertain. The germline gives CDR1 SQVTM, CDR2 ANQGSEA. Trimming left V 5 bases short and J 4 bases short, with 9 bases between. The CDR3 is made up of 12 amino acids. The CDR3 DNA reads TGCAGCGTTAACAGCCTAAAAAACATTCAGTACTTC. Translation gives CSVNSLKNIQYF. Looking up the rest from reference TRBV29-1 and TRBJ2-4 gives the full variable domain: SAVISQKPSRDICQRGTSLTIQCQVDSQVTMMFWYRQQPGQSLTLIATANQGSEATYESGFVIDKFPISRPNLTFSTLTVSNMSPEDSSIYLCSVNSLKNIQYFGAGTRLSVL.

V usage is TRBV29-1 and J usage is TRBJ1-1; D call uncertain. CDR3 length equals 13 residues. Germline-derived CDR1 and CDR2 are SQVTM and ANQGSEA. Trimming pared 3 bases from V and 1 base from J, leaving 9 bases between. CDR3 DNA sequence: TGCAGCGTTGAGGGCACCCAGAACACTGAAGCTTTCTTT. Encoded protein: CSVEGTQNTEAFF.

This clonotype has more than one count but fewer than ten. CDR3: CASSQDGVNYGYTF. The CDR3 DNA is TGCGCCAGCAGCCAAGATGGGGTGAACTATGGCTACACCTTC. The chain couples TRBV4-1 to TRBJ1-2, with D uncertain. This CDR3 contains 14 residues. Germline CDR1 is MGHRA and CDR2 is YSYEKL. Trimming left V 0 bases short and J 2 bases short, with 7 bases between.

The gene calls are TRBV6-6 and TRBJ1-5; D gene ambiguous. This CDR3 has 16 residues. Trimming cost V 6 bases and J 1 base, with 16 bases left between them. The germline gives CDR1 MNHNY, CDR2 SVGAGI (reference sequence). The CDR3 spells CASSLTGWESNQPQHF. CDR3 nucleotides: TGTGCCAGCAGCCTCACGGGCTGGGAAAGCAATCAGCCCCAGCATTTT.

This clonotype showed up many times. This chain joins TRBV20-1 and TRBJ2-3; D not resolved. V was clipped by 4 bases and J by 2 bases, with 4 bases between them. The CDR3 contains 11 residues. CDR1 is DFQATT and CDR2 is SNEGSKA in the germline V gene (reference sequence). The CDR3 coding sequence is TGCAGTGCTACCCTCACAGATACGCAGTATTTT. Protein product: CSATLTDTQYF.

On this clonotype itself: The CDR3 carries no conserved terminal phenylalanine or tryptophan, so it likely arises from a read error. This chain uses TRBV9 with TRBJ2-1, with 13 bases matching TRBD2. This CDR3 has 18 residues. V was pared by 0 bases and J by 5 bases, with 8 bases of the junction left unmatched. From germline, CDR1 is SGDLS and CDR2 YYNGEE. This CDR3 is CASSVGSGLAGTNNEQFI. The CDR3 nucleotides read TGTGCCAGCAGCGTAGGATCGGGACTAGCGGGGACTAACAATGAGCAGTTCATC.

This clonotype was observed a few times. This chain connects TRBV6-2 or TRBV6-3 to TRBJ1-2; D remains ambiguous. The CDR3 length is 13 residues. Trimming cost V 6 bases and J 4 bases, with 12 bases left between them. Per the germline V gene, CDR1 is MNHEY and CDR2 is SVGEGT. The CDR3 bases are TGTGCCAGCAGAGAGCTTAGCTCCTATGGCTACACCTTC. It encodes CASRELSSYGYTF.

This clonotype was seen a handful of times. The V gene is TRBV7-9, the J gene TRBJ1-1; D is unclear. The V and J ends lost 5 bases and 7 bases respectively, with 11 bases between them. Germline CDR1 is SEHNR and CDR2 is FQNEAQ (reference sequence). This CDR3 has 12 amino acids. CDR3 coding DNA: TGTGCCAGCAGCCCGGGAGGGAGTGAAGCTTTCTTT. It translates to CASSPGGSEAFF.

This chain connects TRBV10-3 to TRBJ2-5, with TRBD2 matching 10 bases. Germline V gene data show CDR1 as ENHRY and CDR2 as SYGVKD. The CDR3 contains 15 residues. J gave up 3 bases and V 4 bases, and 5 bases lay outside the gene matches. In DNA, the CDR3 is TGTGCCATCAGTGTAGCGGGGGGCTCAAAAGAGACCCAGTACTTC. Translating gives CAISVAGGSKETQYF.

This clonotype was picked up a small number of times. The chain links TRBV5-1 to TRBJ1-6; D perhaps matches TRBD1 (6 bases). The ends were cut back, 1 base at V and 6 bases at J, with 11 bases in the middle. The germline V gene encodes CDR1 SGHRS and CDR2 YFSETQ. CDR3 length: 15 amino acids. CDR3 bases: TGCGCCAGCAGCTTGTCCGCGGGGGCTAATTCACCCCTCCACTTT. Protein sequence: CASSLSAGANSPLHF.

This clonotype was found a few times. This chain uses TRBV7-8 with TRBJ1-2; D uncertain. The V end lost 1 base, the J end lost 4 bases, and 10 bases lay between the germline ends. In germline, CDR1 is SGHVS, CDR2 FQNEAQ. The CDR3 extends over 14 amino acids. CDR3 DNA: TGTGCCAGCAGCTTAGGCCCAGCCATCTATGGCTACACCTTC. It translates to CASSLGPAIYGYTF. The full variable domain, rest sourced from reference TRBV7-8 and TRBJ1-2, is GAGVSQSPRYKVAKRGQDVALRCDPISGHVSLFWYQQALGQGPEFLTYFQNEAQLDKSGLPSDRFFAERPEGSVSTLKIQRTQQEDSAVYLCASSLGPAIYGYTFGSGTRLTVV.

The V gene is TRBV20-1, the J gene TRBJ2-3, with 9 bases that match TRBD2. J was trimmed by 6 bases and V by 0 bases; bases with no gene match: 10. CDR1 and CDR2 from the germline V gene are DFQATT and SNEGSKA (reference sequence). This CDR3 is 16 amino acids long. CDR3 sequence (DNA): TGCAGTGCTAGAGAACCCGGGACTAGCCCGGGGGATACGCAGTATTTT. Its protein is CSAREPGTSPGDTQYF.

The chain is built from TRBV5-1 and TRBJ1-4; D gene ambiguous. Germline V lookup: CDR1 SGHRS, CDR2 YFSETQ. Between the trimmed V and J ends, which lost 2 bases and 6 bases, there was a span of 14 bases. The CDR3 sequence is 15 residues long. CDR3 residues: CASSLGSGGHEKLFF. As DNA, the CDR3 is TGCGCCAGCAGCTTAGGTTCGGGAGGGCATGAAAAACTGTTTTTT.

The chain joins TRBV11-2 to TRBJ2-1, with D possibly TRBD2 on 7 matching bases. Trimming cost V 1 base and J 4 bases, with 17 bases left between them. The CDR3 is 17 residues long. CDR1 is SGHAT and CDR2 is FQNNGV in the germline V gene. The CDR3 sequence is CASSLVGGGRRYNEQFF. Here the CDR3 DNA reads TGTGCCAGCAGCTTAGTTGGCGGGGGCCGACGATACAATGAGCAGTTCTTC. The variable domain in full, with the rest retrieved from reference TRBV11-2 and TRBJ2-1, is EAGVAQSPRYKIIEKRQSVAFWCNPISGHATLYWYQQILGQGPKLLIQFQNNGVVDDSQLPKDRFSAERLKGVDSTLKIQPAKLEDSAVYLCASSLVGGGRRYNEQFFGPGTRLTVL.

This clonotype was seen only a few times. The chain has TRBV18 and TRBJ2-2, with 7 bases lining up with TRBD2. The germline V gene encodes CDR1 KGHSH and CDR2 LQKENI. Trimming at V came to 7 bases and at J to 4 bases, leaving 9 bases not matched to a gene. CDR3 size: 15 residues. In DNA form, the CDR3 reads TGTGCCAGCTGGGAGGGCCCCCCACGCACCGGGGAGCTGTTTTTT. Translated: CASWEGPPRTGELFF.

This clonotype appeared a few times. J is TRBJ2-3 and V is TRBV6-4; TRBD2 matches at 9 bases. Losses at the gene ends were 4 bases for V and 0 bases for J; bases not matched to a gene: 2. The V gene's germline CDR1 is MRHNA and CDR2 SNTAGT. The CDR3 runs to 15 residues. DNA of the CDR3: TGTGCCAGCAGTGCTACTAGCGGGAGCACAGATACGCAGTATTTT. This gives the protein CASSATSGSTDTQYF.

The chain carries TRBV19 and TRBJ1-2, with D unclear. V was cut by 5 bases and J by 12 bases, with 22 bases left in between. CDR1 and CDR2 from the germline V gene are LNHDA and SQIVND (reference sequence). CDR3 length: 14 residues. The CDR3 region has the DNA TGTGCCAGTAGTGCCCAGCCTGTCGCCGGTGAGAACACCTTC. Amino acid sequence: CASSAQPVAGENTF. The full variable domain, with the rest looked up from reference TRBV19 and TRBJ1-2, is DGGITQSPKYLFRKEGQNVTLSCEQNLNHDAMYWYRQDPGQGLRLIYYSQIVNDFQKGDIAEGYSVSREKKESFPLTVTSAQKNPTAFYLCASSAQPVAGENTFGSGTRLTVV.

This clonotype was seen many times. The chain couples TRBV7-6 to TRBJ1-2, with unresolved D. Trimming pared 5 bases from V and 6 bases from J, leaving 13 bases between. CDR1 is SGHVS, CDR2 FNYEAQ, per germline. This CDR3 contains 13 residues. CDR3 bases: TGTGCCAGCAGCCACCGGGCCCTCGATGGCTACACCTTC. Encoded protein: CASSHRALDGYTF.

The table lists this clonotype with many counts. This chain connects TRBV7-9 to TRBJ2-5; D might be TRBD1 or TRBD2, each matching 5 bases. The length of the CDR3 is 15 residues. V lost 5 bases to trimming and J lost 5 bases, with 18 bases between them. Germline V gene data show CDR1 as SEHNR and CDR2 as FQNEAQ (reference sequence). For the CDR3, the DNA is TGTGCCAGCAGCACACATATTGGGACGACGGAGACCCAGTACTTC. Translation gives CASSTHIGTTETQYF.

At least ten counts were recorded for this clonotype. The gene calls are TRBV5-1 and TRBJ2-6; D call uncertain. Per germline, CDR1 SGHRS and CDR2 YFSETQ. The CDR3 sequence is 18 residues long. V was trimmed by 0 bases and J by 1 base, leaving 14 bases between them. This CDR3 is CASSLETRGLSGANVLTF. DNA of the CDR3: TGCGCCAGCAGCTTGGAAACCCGCGGATTATCTGGGGCCAACGTCCTGACTTTC.

The V gene is TRBV7-2, the J gene TRBJ1-1, with TRBD1 matching 8 bases. The CDR3 spans 12 residues. Germline V gene data show CDR1 as SGHTA and CDR2 as FQGNSA. V lost 4 bases to trimming and J lost 5 bases; unmatched junction nucleotides: 0. The CDR3 here is CASSWTGTEAFF. DNA for the CDR3: TGTGCCAGCAGCTGGACAGGGACTGAAGCTTTCTTT.

This clonotype was counted many times. V and J are TRBV6-4 and TRBJ1-1; D not resolved. There are 13 residues in the CDR3. CDR1 is MRHNA and CDR2 is SNTAGT in the germline V gene. The V end lost 6 bases, the J end lost 1 base, and 9 bases lay between the germline ends. CDR3 in amino acids: CASSQQRNTEAFF. CDR3 sequence (DNA): TGTGCCAGCAGCCAACAGAGGAACACTGAAGCTTTCTTT.